This T cell receptor beta chain came from a study of blood T cell repertoires in COVID-19. The wider study: The United States, Italy and Spain supplied acute and convalescent COVID-19 samples. Nucleic acid was either cDNA or gDNA, and it came from T cells, B-cell-depleted T cells, or PBMCs.

V dropped 7 bases and J dropped 0; count of bases not matched to a gene: 4. The CDR3 extends over 15 amino acids. Germline values: CDR1 SNHLY, CDR2 FYNNEI. Authors' processing steps: The authors estimated nucleated cell counts from reference gene primer amplification. The table came from immunoSEQ multiplex PCR; TCRdb's copy has only in-frame clones and leaves some out. V and J calls and clone size are copied from that table; D and trimming were computed from the DNA. There are roughly 250,000 clones in the sample; around 82% occur only once, and around 5% lies in the top ten. This clone has more than one count but fewer than ten.

This TCR derives from a woman in her 70s with acute or convalescent COVID-19. The material sequenced was peripheral blood. The chain links TRBV2 to TRBJ2-2; 8 positions match TRBD2. As DNA, the CDR3 is TGTGCCAGCACACTAGCGGCCTCGAACACCGGGGAGCTGTTTTTT. This encodes CASTLAASNTGELFF.